This is a list of T cell receptor beta chains from one sample in a study of tumor-infiltrating lymphocytes in primary liver carcinoma. TCRdb called the multiplex PCR reads again in MiXCR, with one record for every CDR3 protein. This sample has 25,000 or so distinct CDR3 sequences, with roughly four fifths found just once. Sequenced: liver tumor tissue from sampling region 5. These receptors were obtained from a young woman with primary liver carcinoma and hepatitis B virus infection. The CDR3 runs from the conserved cysteine through the conserved F or W. A D gene is named only where the DNA matches it firmly. Clone size appears in some rows only: once, few, many, or a class for an expanded clone.

CDR3 protein: CASRMTSGRAGNERFF
CDR3 DNA: TGTGCCAGCAGGATGACTAGCGGGAGGGCCGGCAATGAGCGGTTCTTC
V gene: TRBV11-2
clone size: NA
D gene: TRBD2
J gene: TRBJ2-1

CDR3 protein: CARSTYHGSGEAQYF
CDR3 DNA: TGTGCCAGGAGCACCTACCACGGGAGCGGAGAGGCCCAGTACTTC
V gene: TRBV12-3/TRBV12-4
clone size: NA
D gene: NA
J gene: TRBJ2-5

CDR3 protein: CVSSQEHLRQGGPREQYF
CDR3 DNA: TGTGTCAGCAGCCAGGAACACCTAAGACAGGGGGGACCACGCGAGCAGTACTTC
V gene: TRBV4-2
clone size: NA
D gene: TRBD1
J gene: TRBJ2-7

CDR3 protein: CASTQTGGGYTF
CDR3 DNA: TGTGCCAGCACTCAAACAGGGGGTGGCTACACCTTC
V gene: TRBV6-5
clone size: NA
D gene: TRBD1
J gene: TRBJ1-2

CDR3 protein: CASNLLERANSEQFF
CDR3 DNA: TGTGCCAGCAACTTGTTGGAGCGAGCTAACAGTGAACAGTTCTTC
V gene: TRBV11-2
clone size: NA
D gene: NA
J gene: TRBJ2-1

CDR3 protein: CSVEEETWSSYEQYF
CDR3 DNA: TGCAGCGTTGAAGAGGAGACATGGTCCTCGTACGAGCAGTATTTC
V gene: TRBV29-1
clone size: NA
D gene: NA
J gene: TRBJ2-7

CDR3 protein: CASSPPNTSEHYF
CDR3 DNA: TGTGCCAGCAGCCCCCCGAATACGAGCGAGCATTACTTC
V gene: TRBV11-2
clone size: NA
D gene: NA
J gene: TRBJ2-7

CDR3 protein: CASSESGRNTGELFF
CDR3 DNA: TGTGCGAGTAGTGAGTCGGGCCGGAACACCGGGGAGCTGTTTTTT
V gene: TRBV6-1
clone size: NA
D gene: NA
J gene: TRBJ2-2

CDR3 protein: CASSSDSFSYEQYF
CDR3 DNA: TGTGCCAGCAGTTCGGACAGCTTTTCCTACGAGCAGTACTTC
V gene: TRBV6-6
clone size: NA
D gene: NA
J gene: TRBJ2-7

CDR3 protein: CVSSFDLAGSVEQFF
CDR3 DNA: TGTGTCAGCAGTTTCGACCTAGCGGGGTCGGTTGAGCAGTTCTTC
V gene: TRBV11-2
clone size: NA
D gene: TRBD2
J gene: TRBJ2-1

CDR3 protein: CASGTGTSGAYNEQLF
CDR3 DNA: TGTGCCAGCGGCACCGGGACTAGCGGGGCATACAATGAGCAGTTATTC
V gene: TRBV13
clone size: NA
D gene: TRBD2
J gene: TRBJ2-1

CDR3 protein: CASSAGQGPRTSGSTYEQYF
CDR3 DNA: TGTGCCAGCAGTGCGGGACAGGGCCCGCGGACTAGCGGGAGCACCTACGAGCAGTACTTC
V gene: TRBV6-2/TRBV6-3
clone size: NA
D gene: TRBD2
J gene: TRBJ2-7

CDR3 protein: CASSLLTASLQPQHF
CDR3 DNA: TGTGCCAGCAGCCTATTGACAGCCTCCCTGCAGCCCCAGCATTTT
V gene: TRBV5-6
clone size: few
D gene: NA
J gene: TRBJ1-5

CDR3 protein: CASSYRPGPDVGYTF
CDR3 DNA: TGTGCCAGTAGTTACCGACCAGGTCCCGACGTGGGCTACACCTTC
V gene: TRBV19
clone size: few
D gene: NA
J gene: TRBJ1-2

CDR3 protein: CVSSTSPAGGYNDQFF
CDR3 DNA: TGTGTCAGCAGCACCTCTCCAGCGGGAGGATACAATGACCAGTTCTTC
V gene: TRBV11-2
clone size: NA
D gene: TRBD2
J gene: TRBJ2-1

CDR3 protein: CASSLLERAINEQFF
CDR3 DNA: TGTGCTAGCAGCCTGTTGGAGCGAGCTATCAATGAGCAGTTCTTC
V gene: TRBV11-2
clone size: NA
D gene: NA
J gene: TRBJ2-1

CDR3 protein: CAGSRRDLGTQYF
CDR3 DNA: TGTGCCGGCAGTCGACGGGATCTAGGGACCCAGTACTTC
V gene: TRBV6-6
clone size: NA
D gene: NA
J gene: TRBJ2-5

CDR3 protein: CASSLVQGIEAKTIQYF
CDR3 DNA: TGTGCCAGCAGTTTGGTACAGGGGATTGAAGCCAAAACGATTCAGTACTTC
V gene: TRBV28
clone size: few
D gene: TRBD1
J gene: TRBJ2-4

CDR3 protein: CASRVQGKAYEQYF
CDR3 DNA: TGTGCCAGCAGAGTACAGGGAAAGGCCTACGAGCAGTACTTC
V gene: TRBV28
clone size: many
D gene: NA
J gene: TRBJ2-7

CDR3 protein: CASSSDEVVGNEQYF
CDR3 DNA: TGTGCCAGCAGCTCGGATGAAGTGGTTGGCAACGAGCAGTACTTC
V gene: TRBV5-4
clone size: NA
D gene: NA
J gene: TRBJ2-7

CDR3 protein: CSGAVGGVVDERFF
CDR3 DNA: TGCAGCGGCGCTGTCGGGGGCGTAGTCGATGAGCGGTTCTTC
V gene: TRBV29-1
clone size: few
D gene: NA
J gene: TRBJ2-1

CDR3 protein: CASKSGTSGYNEQFF
CDR3 DNA: TGTGCCAGCAAGAGCGGGACTAGCGGTTACAACGAGCAGTTCTTC
V gene: TRBV11-1
clone size: NA
D gene: TRBD2
J gene: TRBJ2-1

CDR3 protein: CASSQGDSSQDVQETQYF
CDR3 DNA: TGTGCCAGCAGCCAGGGGGATTCTAGCCAAGATGTGCAAGAGACCCAGTACTTC
V gene: TRBV11-3
clone size: NA
D gene: TRBD1
J gene: TRBJ2-5

CDR3 protein: CASGLTVNQPQHF
CDR3 DNA: TGTGCCAGCGGTCTAACTGTGAATCAGCCCCAGCATTTT
V gene: TRBV12-3/TRBV12-4
clone size: few
D gene: NA
J gene: TRBJ1-5

CDR3 protein: CVSSLEQGARRKREHYNEQFF
CDR3 DNA: TGTGTCAGCAGCTTAGAACAGGGGGCGAGGCGGAAGAGGGAGCACTACAATGAGCAGTTCTTC
V gene: TRBV11-2
clone size: NA
D gene: TRBD1
J gene: TRBJ2-1

CDR3 protein: CASSRAGQRDGDTQYF
CDR3 DNA: TGCGCCAGCAGTCGCGCCGGACAGAGGGACGGGGATACGCAGTATTTT
V gene: TRBV4-1
clone size: NA
D gene: NA
J gene: TRBJ2-3

CDR3 protein: CANSVGGSPYNEQFF
CDR3 DNA: TGTGCCAACAGTGTAGGGGGCTCCCCCTACAATGAGCAGTTCTTC
V gene: TRBV9
clone size: NA
D gene: TRBD1
J gene: TRBJ2-1

CDR3 protein: CASNSCPGPYVYEQYF
CDR3 DNA: TGTGCCAGTAACTCATGTCCGGGTCCCTACGTCTACGAGCAGTACTTC
V gene: TRBV11-2
clone size: NA
D gene: NA
J gene: TRBJ2-7

CDR3 protein: CASSFDVGCSNEQYF
CDR3 DNA: TGTGCCAGCAGCTTTGACGTGGGGTGTTCGAACGAGCAGTACTTC
V gene: TRBV11-3
clone size: NA
D gene: NA
J gene: TRBJ2-7

CDR3 protein: CASSSTSASPYNGQFF
CDR3 DNA: TGTGCTAGCAGCTCGACTAGCGCAAGCCCCTACAATGGGCAGTTCTTC
V gene: TRBV5-4
clone size: NA
D gene: TRBD2
J gene: TRBJ2-1

CDR3 protein: CVSSPGDSSQGVRETQYF
CDR3 DNA: TGTGTCAGCAGCCCGGGGGATTCTAGTCAGGGTGTGCGAGAGACCCAGTACTTC
V gene: TRBV11-3
clone size: few
D gene: NA
J gene: TRBJ2-5

CDR3 protein: CAGSETLPGGVANTGELFF
CDR3 DNA: TGTGCCGGCAGTGAAACCCTTCCCGGGGGCGTCGCAAACACCGGGGAGCTGTTTTTT
V gene: TRBV6-1
clone size: NA
D gene: NA
J gene: TRBJ2-2